This T cell receptor (beta chain) derives from a study of T cell responses to AZD1222 COVID-19 vaccine (dated by TCRdb to 2020 to 2023). In the study overall: A total of 233 trial participants underwent TCR sequencing, of whom approximately 200 had received two doses of AZD1222 and about 25 had received two doses of the MenACWY control vaccine. Trial participants were enrolled into age subgroups of 18-55, 56-69 and 70-plus years, which contained roughly 140, 27 and 60 TCR-sequenced participants, respectively. What the study reported, not specific to this receptor: The whole spike protein was spanned by vaccine-associated CD4 TCRs, and dominant responses were seen in regions 160-218 and 743-854. Because no day 14 peak-response samples were available, the repertoires could be characterized only after the peak T cell response. Conclusions about previously exposed vaccinees are limited because only five or six AZD1222 recipients were SARS-CoV-2 seropositive at baseline. In the small 56-69-year group, the increase in depth fell short of significance, most likely because of low power. Participants were mostly white British, with more females than males. The authors suggested clonal diversity may have been underestimated. Epitopes outside the regions mutated in the B.1.351 and B.1.1.7 variants were reportedly recognized by nearly half of the unique spike-specific TCRs. A significant rise in spike-specific TCR breadth and depth was observed after two AZD1222 doses relative to day 0 and relative to MenACWY recipients.

Its CDR3 holds 16 amino acids, cysteine through phenylalanine. Kept here is only the CDR3 DNA, which spans 48 bases and is read in frame from base 1. CDR1 and CDR2, looked up from the germline V gene, are SGHVS and FQNEAQ. Germline trimming: 1 base from V, 10 bases from J; junction bases outside gene matches: 10. The CDR3 regions of human TCRbeta chains were subjected to immunosequencing. In the original analysis: Repertoire TCRs were checked for matches against a reference library of SARS-CoV-2-specific TCRs that had been generated using the MIRA antigen-specificity platform. Breadth meant the fraction of unique TCRs that were SARS-CoV-2-associated, whereas depth meant the fraction of total T cells that were SARS-CoV-2-associated. Each spike-specific TCR was assigned to its reactive spike region and to a CD4 or CD8 class using the MIRA data. Log10-transformed breadth and depth values were compared by one-way ANOVA with Sidak's multiple comparisons tests. Not all clones reach the TCRdb copy of this immuneACCESS table, which keeps in-frame sequences only. Checked studies attribute under half of the gap to unresolved V genes and leave the rest unexplained. V and J calls and clone size are given by that table; D and trimming were obtained from the DNA. The sample has 120,000 or so clones on record, about nine tenths of them singletons. Approximately 7.9% of the sample is taken by the ten largest.

Worth noting for this clone: Its antigen specificity is not known. Base quality data are lacking; no much larger clone is found one base away.

What the time point label conveys for this sample: about 28 days (+/-7) after the second vaccine dose. AZD1222 recipients given second doses at about 4 weeks or at about 12 weeks were pooled, since spike-specific TCR depth and breadth were not found to differ between the two schedules. Vaccinee samples came from UK trials COV001 and COV002, including a single-blind randomized controlled phase 2/3 trial of AZD1222 (ChAdOx1 nCoV-19) in healthy adults. For TCRbeta chain sequencing, PBMC samples were collected from trial participants at day 0 and at day 28 after the second dose. The TCR originated in an adult who received the AZD1222 COVID-19 vaccine. Here the chain combines TRBV7-8 and TRBJ2-1; the junction holds 10 bases that match TRBD2. The material was peripheral blood, obtained 28 days after the second AZD1222 dose. The CDR3 reads as follows: CASSLGWSSGSLEQFF. The nucleotide sequence reads TGTGCCAGCAGCTTAGGATGGTCTAGCGGGAGCCTAGAGCAGTTCTTC.